The sample holds many counts of the clone carrying this T cell receptor beta chain. The antigen remains undetermined. This record belongs to a study of T-cell reconstitution after alpha-beta-depleted transplantation in children. Notes on the study in general: Counts and diversity of T cells one year after transplant came mostly from newly produced T cells.

Unique molecular identifiers were used to barcode this TCRbeta library. TCRdb reprocessed the PCR reads with MiXCR, giving one entry per CDR3 protein. Among approximately 190,000 distinct CDR3 sequences listed, approximately 6.8% were seen once. The CDR3 contains 13 residues. The V segment lost 2 bases and the J segment 5 bases; nucleotides outside the gene matches: 1. Germline assignment: CDR1 ENHRY and CDR2 SYGVKD. This specimen was PBMCs, taken before TCRalphabeta/CD19-depleted stem cell transplant. The V gene is TRBV10-3, the J gene TRBJ2-7, with TRBD1 matching 9 bases. The sequence came from a girl less than two years old with combined immunodeficiency, due to receive a stem cell transplant. DNA of the CDR3: TGTGCCATCAGTGAGGGACAGGGGAACGAGCAGTACTTC. Its translation: CAISEGQGNEQYF.